These T cell receptor beta chains were read from a single sample in a study of blood T cell repertoires in COVID-19. The method was immunoSEQ multiplex PCR; TCRdb's version includes in-frame clones alone and lacks a portion of them. The data contain hundreds of thousands of clones, roughly 89% of them seen just once; the ten biggest clones take up 3.5% to 4%. Sequencing input: PBMCs or T cells enriched from blood (not recorded which). The receptors stem from a woman aged 30 to 39 with acute COVID-19. Both conserved end residues are part of each CDR3. A D gene is named only where the DNA matches it firmly. A row's size may be missing; if present it is once, few, many or a size class.

V gene,J gene,clone size,D gene,CDR3 protein,CDR3 DNA
TRBV20-1,TRBJ1-1,.,.,CSATGVNEAFF,TGCAGTGCTACAGGGGTTAACGAAGCTTTCTTT
TRBV19,TRBJ1-1,once,.,CASTETGITEAFF,TGTGCCAGTACTGAAACAGGGATCACTGAAGCTTTCTTT
TRBV18,TRBJ1-1,.,TRBD1,CASSPLQGENTEAFF,TGTGCCAGCTCACCCCTGCAGGGGGAAAACACTGAAGCTTTCTTT
TRBV9,TRBJ1-2,.,.,CASSGPAEEIFNYGYTF,TGTGCCAGCAGCGGCCCCGCGGAAGAGATTTTTAACTATGGCTACACCTTC
TRBV4-1,TRBJ2-3,.,.,CASSQESSSTDTQYF,TGCGCCAGCAGCCAAGAGAGCTCGAGCACAGATACGCAGTATTTT
TRBV7-2,TRBJ2-5,.,TRBD2,CASSLDFQRGRETQYF,TGTGCCAGCAGCTTAGATTTCCAGCGGGGGAGAGAGACCCAGTACTTC
TRBV18,TRBJ2-7,.,TRBD2,CASSPEGLAGREQYF,TGTGCCAGCTCACCAGAAGGACTAGCGGGGAGGGAGCAGTACTTC
TRBV19,TRBJ1-3,.,TRBD1,CASSSSGTGQGFTGNTIYF,TGTGCCAGTAGTTCCTCCGGGACAGGGCAAGGATTTACTGGAAACACCATATATTTT
TRBV6-5,TRBJ1-1,.,.,CASGFAQGAFF,TGTGCCAGCGGTTTCGCCCAGGGGGCTTTCTTT
TRBV5-6,TRBJ2-3,.,TRBD2,CASSISGGGTDTQYF,TGTGCCAGCAGCATTAGCGGGGGTGGCACAGATACGCAGTATTTT
TRBV29-1,TRBJ1-6,.,.,CSVEVARGSPLHF,TGCAGCGTTGAAGTCGCGCGAGGTTCACCCCTCCACTTT
TRBV27,TRBJ1-1,.,.,CASSPLGANTEAFF,TGTGCCAGCAGTCCCCTAGGCGCGAACACTGAAGCTTTCTTT
TRBV9,TRBJ1-4,.,TRBD1,CASGTGRNEKLFF,TGTGCCAGCGGGACAGGGCGAAATGAAAAACTGTTTTTT
TRBV5-6,TRBJ2-7,.,.,CASSSLFLGGEQYF,TGTGCCAGCAGCTCCCTTTTTCTCGGAGGCGAGCAGTACTTC
TRBV19,TRBJ1-6,.,.,CASSTATGGFNNSPLHF,TGTGCCAGTAGTACGGCCACTGGGGGGTTTAACAATTCACCCCTCCACTTT
TRBV20-1,TRBJ1-1,.,TRBD1,CSALRDRGAFF,TGCAGTGCTCTCCGGGACAGAGGAGCTTTCTTT
TRBV24-1,TRBJ2-7,.,TRBD1,CATSEAQGKNEQYF,TGTGCCACCAGTGAGGCACAGGGGAAGAACGAGCAGTACTTC
TRBV28,TRBJ2-7,.,.,CASKDSGTTAQQYF,TGTGCCAGCAAGGATTCCGGGACAACCGCCCAGCAGTACTTC
TRBV24-1,TRBJ2-7,.,.,CATSPGYSYEQYF,TGTGCCACCAGCCCAGGTTATTCCTACGAGCAGTACTTC
TRBV5-8,TRBJ1-1,few,.,CASSPGATEGTEAFF,TGTGCCAGCAGCCCTGGTGCCACGGAGGGCACTGAAGCTTTCTTT